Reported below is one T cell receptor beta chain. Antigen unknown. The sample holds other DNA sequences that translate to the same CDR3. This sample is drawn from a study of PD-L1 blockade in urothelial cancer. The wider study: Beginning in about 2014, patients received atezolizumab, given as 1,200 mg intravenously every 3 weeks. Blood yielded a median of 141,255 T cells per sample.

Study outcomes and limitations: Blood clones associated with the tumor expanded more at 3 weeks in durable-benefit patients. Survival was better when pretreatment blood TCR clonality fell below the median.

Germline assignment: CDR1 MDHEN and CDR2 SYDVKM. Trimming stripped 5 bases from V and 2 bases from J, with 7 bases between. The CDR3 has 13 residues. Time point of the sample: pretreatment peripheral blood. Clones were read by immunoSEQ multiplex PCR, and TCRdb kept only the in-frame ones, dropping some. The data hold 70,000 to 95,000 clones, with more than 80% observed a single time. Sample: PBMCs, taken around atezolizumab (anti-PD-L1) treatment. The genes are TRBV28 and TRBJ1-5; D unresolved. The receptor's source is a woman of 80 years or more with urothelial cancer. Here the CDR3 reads CASSPGGNQPQHF. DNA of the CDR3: TGTGCCAGCAGTCCCGGGGGCAATCAGCCCCAGCATTTT. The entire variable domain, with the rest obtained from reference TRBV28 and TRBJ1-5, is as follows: DVKVTQSSRYLVKRTGEKVFLECVQDMDHENMFWYRQDPGLGLRLIYFSYDVKMKEKGDIPEGYSVSREKKERFSLILESASTNQTSMYLCASSPGGNQPQHFGDGTRLSIL.